A selection of T cell receptor beta chains follows, all from one sample in a study of cytotoxic CD8 clonotypes in ibrutinib-treated CLL. Method: immunoSEQ multiplex PCR; TCRdb's copy keeps in-frame clones and lacks some. The sample yields fewer than 75,000 clones, about 65% seen once. The starting material was PBMCs, obtained after 12 months of ibrutinib treatment. These receptors all come from a human donor with chronic lymphocytic leukemia. CDR3s include the opening cysteine and the closing phenylalanine or tryptophan. Fields, in order: J gene, D gene, clone size, V gene, CDR3 protein, CDR3 DNA. D genes are given only for firm matches. Expanded clones are given a class, and other clones once, few, many or no size at all.

TRBJ1-2 | TRBD1 | - | TRBV2 | CASNLSGGLFYGYTF | TGTGCCAGCAACCTTTCAGGGGGCTTGTTCTATGGCTACACCTTC
TRBJ2-1 | TRBD2 | - | TRBV29-1 | CSVEDLAGGPGEQFF | TGCAGCGTTGAAGATTTAGCGGGAGGGCCGGGTGAGCAGTTCTTC
TRBJ2-7 | - | - | TRBV10-2 | CASRQAQFDEQYF | TGCGCCAGCAGGCAGGCCCAGTTCGACGAGCAGTACTTC
TRBJ1-1 | - | few | TRBV7-9 | CASSFLPGANTEAFF | TGTGCCAGCAGCTTTTTGCCAGGGGCGAACACTGAAGCTTTCTTT
TRBJ2-1 | TRBD2 | - | TRBV7-2 | CASSTRLAGGGNEQFF | TGTGCCAGCAGCACCAGACTAGCGGGAGGAGGAAATGAGCAGTTCTTC
TRBJ2-3 | - | - | TRBV10-3 | CAISESQSSRVGRDTQYF | TGTGCCATCAGTGAGTCTCAAAGTAGTAGGGTAGGGAGAGATACGCAGTATTTT
TRBJ2-3 | TRBD2 | - | TRBV28 | CASSLQTSTQYF | TGTGCCAGCAGTCTACAGACTAGCACGCAGTATTTT
TRBJ1-1 | - | - | TRBV6-5 | CASSSRWSAEAFF | TGTGCCAGCAGCTCTCGTTGGTCGGCTGAAGCTTTCTTT
TRBJ1-5 | TRBD1 | few | TRBV7-6 | CARPRGDVCADRFNQPQHF | TGTGCCCGACCGAGGGGGGACGTATGTGCGGACAGGTTCAATCAGCCCCAGCATTTT
TRBJ2-7 | - | few | TRBV6-4 | CARRGDTYEQYF | TGTGCCAGGAGGGGGGACACCTACGAGCAGTACTTC
TRBJ1-5 | - | - | TRBV7-9 | CASSSTASNQPQHF | TGTGCCAGCAGCTCGACAGCTAGCAATCAGCCCCAGCATTTT
TRBJ2-7 | TRBD1 | - | TRBV5-1 | CASSHRQGAGEQYF | TGCGCCAGCAGCCATCGACAGGGGGCCGGGGAGCAGTACTTC
TRBJ2-3 | - | - | TRBV2 | CASSPDSGTDTQYF | TGTGCCAGCAGCCCCGACTCTGGCACAGATACGCAGTATTTT
TRBJ1-4 | - | - | TRBV28 | CASSFPPRPAAYEKLFF | TGTGCCAGCAGTTTTCCCCCTAGGCCCGCGGCTTACGAAAAACTGTTTTTT
TRBJ2-7 | TRBD2 | - | TRBV4-1 | CASSRLAGPLYEQYF | TGCGCCAGCAGCAGACTAGCGGGGCCACTGTACGAGCAGTACTTC
TRBJ2-1 | TRBD1 | - | TRBV28 | CASSGGQAISYNEQFF | TGTGCCAGCAGTGGGGGACAGGCGATCTCCTACAATGAGCAGTTCTTC
TRBJ2-7 | - | medium-sized | TRBV7-2 | CASSRGLSAYEQYF | TGTGCCAGCAGCCGCGGGCTTTCAGCCTACGAGCAGTACTTC
TRBJ2-7 | - | - | TRBV7-2 | CASSLLPVGGVYEQYF | TGTGCCAGCAGCTTACTCCCCGTGGGGGGTGTCTACGAGCAGTACTTC
TRBJ2-1 | TRBD2 | - | TRBV5-1 | CASSLASGKSYNEQFF | TGCGCCAGCAGCTTGGCCAGCGGGAAAAGCTACAATGAGCAGTTCTTC
TRBJ2-5 | TRBD2 | - | TRBV6-5 | CASQRFSGREETQYF | TGTGCCAGCCAAAGGTTTAGCGGGAGGGAAGAGACCCAGTACTTC
TRBJ2-7 | - | - | TRBV21-1 | CASSKVRLIYEQYF | TGTGCCAGCAGTAAAGTGAGGCTAATCTACGAGCAGTACTTC
TRBJ1-3 | - | - | TRBV21-1 | CASSKALEDSHNTIYF | TGTGCCAGCAGCAAAGCGCTCGAGGACAGCCACAACACCATATATTTT
TRBJ2-1 | TRBD1 | - | TRBV11-3 | CASRKRTGTGHNEQFF | TGTGCCAGCAGAAAAAGAACCGGGACAGGGCACAATGAGCAGTTCTTC